These 19 T cell receptor beta chains share one sample of origin, sequenced in a study of technical replicates of blood from a handful of donors. Profiling relied on immunoSEQ multiplex PCR, and the TCRdb table lists in-frame clones only, not all of them. This sample carries some 79,000 clones, 94% of them seen once, and the ten largest clones take approximately 0.25%. The sequenced sample was T cells isolated from PBMCs. The receptors originated from a human donor in good health.

This clone came up once. The genes are TRBV4-2 and TRBJ1-2; D not resolved. The ends were cut back, 0 bases at V and 1 base at J, with 9 bases in the middle. The CDR3 spans 15 residues. CDR1 LGHNA and CDR2 YNFKEQ come from the germline V gene. The CDR3 reads CASSQDVAINYGYTF. The CDR3 DNA reads as TGTGCCAGCAGCCAAGATGTAGCAATTAACTATGGCTACACCTTC.

The genes are TRBV25-1 and TRBJ1-1; D possibly corresponds to TRBD1 (5 bases). CDR3 size: 13 residues. Germline-derived CDR1 and CDR2 are MGHDK and SYGVNS. V lost 8 bases and J 8 bases, leaving 18 bases between the germline ends. Here the CDR3 reads CASQRTPSMEAFF. The DNA for the CDR3 is TGTGCCAGCCAACGGACACCGAGTATGGAAGCTTTCTTT.

A few counts support this clone. This sequence joins TRBV19 and TRBJ1-1; a weak D match, TRBD1 (5 bases). Germline lookup yields CDR1 LNHDA and CDR2 SQIVND (reference sequence). The CDR3 spans 12 residues. V gave up 9 bases and J gave up 1 base, with 9 bases separating them. CDR3 DNA: TGTGCCAGCTCCGGACAGAACACTGAAGCTTTCTTT. Translation gives CASSGQNTEAFF. The complete variable domain, with remaining parts taken from reference TRBV19 and TRBJ1-1, reads DGGITQSPKYLFRKEGQNVTLSCEQNLNHDAMYWYRQDPGQGLRLIYYSQIVNDFQKGDIAEGYSVSREKKESFPLTVTSAQKNPTAFYLCASSGQNTEAFFGQGTRLTVV.

J is TRBJ2-5 and V is TRBV29-1; D perhaps matches TRBD1 (6 bases). Trimming removed 3 bases at V and 5 bases at J, with 19 bases between. The CDR3 spans 15 residues. CDR1 and CDR2 (germline): SQVTM, ANQGSEA. Here the CDR3 reads CSVESFQGYLETQYF. DNA of the CDR3: TGCAGCGTTGAGTCTTTCCAGGGGTATTTGGAGACCCAGTACTTC.

The chain joins TRBV5-1 to TRBJ1-6; D possibly corresponds to TRBD1 (5 bases). The CDR3 spans 17 residues. Germline CDR1 and CDR2: SGHRS and YFSETQ. Trimming pared 3 bases from V and 8 bases from J, leaving 21 bases between. The CDR3 DNA sequence: TGCGCCAGCAGCTGGAGGGATCTTTGGGGGAGCGATTCACCCCTCCACTTT. Translation gives CASSWRDLWGSDSPLHF.

This rearrangement joins TRBV19 to TRBJ1-2, with D maybe TRBD1 (5 bases). The CDR3 has 14 residues. The V gene's germline CDR1 is LNHDA and CDR2 SQIVND (reference sequence). V gave up 2 bases and J gave up 6 bases, with 13 bases separating them. CDR3 residues: CASSISYGANGYTF. The CDR3 nucleotides are TGTGCCAGTAGTATAAGTTATGGGGCGAATGGCTACACCTTC.

The CDR3 sequence: CASSVGALSSYEQYF. CDR3 sequence (DNA): TGTGCCAGCAGCGTAGGGGCACTGAGCTCCTACGAGCAGTACTTC. The rearrangement links TRBV9 to TRBJ2-7; D gene unclear. The CDR3 has 15 amino acids. Germline V lookup: CDR1 SGDLS, CDR2 YYNGEE. Trimming left V 0 bases short and J 0 bases short, with 10 bases between.

This clone was seen only once. The CDR3 coding sequence is TGTGCCTGGAGCAGCGGGGGGGCACGGGAGACCCAGTACTTC. Translation gives CAWSSGGARETQYF. The chain couples TRBV30 to TRBJ2-5; 10 nucleotides line up with TRBD2. The J segment lost 5 bases and the V segment lost 3 bases, leaving 6 bases of the junction unmatched. This CDR3 comprises 14 residues. From germline, CDR1 is GTSNPN and CDR2 SVGIG (reference sequence).

This clone was recorded once. V usage is TRBV28 and J usage is TRBJ1-1; D remains ambiguous. The V gene lost 6 bases and the J gene lost 6 bases, with 14 bases spanning the gap. Germline CDR1 reads MDHEN; CDR2 reads SYDVKM. This CDR3 spans 13 amino acids. CDR3 loop: CASRRSGIPEAFF. For the CDR3, the DNA is TGTGCCAGCAGACGGTCAGGCATACCTGAAGCTTTCTTT.

The J gene is TRBJ2-4, the V gene TRBV2; TRBD1 matches 7 bases. Germline V gene data show CDR1 as SNHLY and CDR2 as FYNNEI. CDR3 length: 15 residues. V shed 2 bases, J shed 3 bases, and the junction held 4 bases outside the gene matches. The CDR3 spells CASSEKGAGKNIQYF. The CDR3 DNA is TGTGCCAGCAGTGAAAAGGGGGCTGGCAAAAACATTCAGTACTTC.

The chain couples TRBV14 to TRBJ2-4, with TRBD1 matching over 10 bases. This CDR3 comprises 18 residues. Germline CDR1 is SGHDN and CDR2 is FVKESK. V lost 4 bases, J lost 0 bases, and 9 bases stayed unmatched. CDR3 nucleotides: TGTGCCAGCAGCCCGAAGGGACAGGGGATACTAGCCAAAAACATTCAGTACTTC. Protein product: CASSPKGQGILAKNIQYF.

The CDR3: CASRPPQGTEAFF. The CDR3, as DNA: TGTGCCAGCCGTCCCCCACAGGGGACTGAAGCTTTCTTT. The V call is TRBV27, the J call TRBJ1-1, with TRBD1 identical over 7 bases. J gave up 5 bases and V 8 bases, and 8 bases lay outside the gene matches. Germline lookup yields CDR1 MNHEY and CDR2 SMNVEV (reference sequence). There are 13 residues in the CDR3.

The rearrangement links TRBV5-1 to TRBJ2-5; D gene ambiguous. This CDR3 has 16 residues. The germline CDR1 and CDR2 sequences are SGHRS and YFSETQ. V lost 7 bases and J 1 base, leaving 20 bases between the germline ends. The CDR3 region is CASDVTNIPPQETQYF. The CDR3 DNA follows: TGCGCCAGCGATGTTACAAACATTCCTCCCCAAGAGACCCAGTACTTC.

The chain links TRBV7-2 to TRBJ1-5, with no clear D. V was pared by 1 base and J by 3 bases, with 13 bases between. The germline V gene encodes CDR1 SGHTA and CDR2 FQGNSA. The CDR3 spans 16 residues. The CDR3 loop reads CASSLVGGGINQPQHF. CDR3 coding DNA: TGTGCCAGCAGCTTAGTCGGTGGCGGTATCAATCAGCCCCAGCATTTT.

The chain couples TRBV2 to TRBJ2-7; tentatively, D is TRBD1 (6 bases). V was pared by 8 bases and J by 7 bases, with 18 bases between. Germline-derived CDR1 and CDR2 are SNHLY and FYNNEI. This CDR3 region has 13 residues. The CDR3 reads CASGGNRAEEQYF. DNA for the CDR3: TGTGCCAGCGGGGGAAACAGGGCCGAAGAGCAGTACTTC.

The chain joins TRBV19 to TRBJ1-5; D is possibly TRBD1 (6 bases). V was clipped by 4 bases and J by 0 bases, with 10 bases between them. The CDR3 spans 15 residues. CDR1 is LNHDA and CDR2 is SQIVND in the germline V gene (reference sequence). This CDR3 reads CASSTTGYSNQPQHF. The CDR3 region has the DNA TGTGCCAGTAGTACTACAGGGTATAGCAATCAGCCCCAGCATTTT.

The rearrangement joins TRBV30 to TRBJ1-2; D might be TRBD1 (5 bases). The CDR3 length is 12 residues. The germline CDR1 and CDR2 sequences are GTSNPN and SVGIG (reference sequence). The ends were cut back, 1 base at V and 7 bases at J, with 10 bases in the middle. The chain's CDR3 is CAWSDTGFGYTF. DNA of the CDR3: TGTGCCTGGAGTGATACAGGTTTTGGCTACACCTTC.

This sequence joins TRBV7-2 and TRBJ2-5; 10 positions match TRBD2. CDR1 and CDR2 from the germline V gene are SGHTA and FQGNSA. The V segment lost 2 bases and the J segment 9 bases; nucleotides outside the gene matches: 15. This CDR3 is built from 17 residues. CDR3 coding DNA: TGTGCCAGCAGCTTAAGTTCTAGCGGGGGAGCAAAGAGACCCCAGTACTTC. Its protein is CASSLSSSGGAKRPQYF.

The chain joins TRBV28 to TRBJ2-5; 7 bases line up with TRBD2. This CDR3 region has 14 residues. Germline CDR1 and CDR2: MDHEN and SYDVKM. Germline trimming cut 2 bases from V and 5 bases from J; bases unmatched to any gene: 5. CDR3 nucleotide sequence: TGTGCCAGCAGTTTACGGCGGGGGAGGGAGACCCAGTACTTC. It specifies CASSLRRGRETQYF.